The source of this T cell receptor beta chain is a study of T cells in Graves' hyperthyroidism and ophthalmopathy. Authors of the study amplified TCR beta CDR3 regions from RNA transcripts. HTBI primers were the set used in a first-round RT-PCR of the TCR CDR3. Each CDR3 protein is one row after TCRdb ran MiXCR on the multiplex PCR reads. The sample has roughly 630,000 distinct CDR3 sequences, 15% to 17% seen once. From germline, CDR1 is SGHDT and CDR2 YYEEEE. The V end lost 6 bases, the J end lost 4 bases, and 18 bases lay between the germline ends. This CDR3 has 15 amino acids. The chain links TRBV5-6 to TRBJ2-3; D is unresolved. The sequenced sample consisted of blood. This TCR came from a woman in her 30s with Graves' hyperthyroidism. CDR3 sequence (DNA): TGTGCCAGCAACATTCGGGTATGGAGCGCAGATACGCAGTATTTT. It codes for CASNIRVWSADTQYF.